This TCR beta chain was profiled in a study of blood T cell repertoires in COVID-19. All enrollees were roughly 18 to 95 years old and from roughly 26 US areas. Two negative PCRs, clearance, or symptom resolution had been documented for recovered Cohort 3 donors. Between the trimmed V and J ends, which lost 4 bases and 10 bases, there was a span of 11 bases. Germline CDR1 and CDR2: SGHTA and FQGTGA. The CDR3 covers 12 residues. Assay: immunoSEQ multiplex PCR; the TCRdb copy retains only in-frame clones and omits some. This sample yields around 260,000 clones, of which around 90% are seen a single time; roughly 1.1% belongs to the top ten.

Sequenced sample: PBMCs or T cells enriched from blood (not recorded which). This receptor was taken from a woman younger than 45 who had recovered from COVID-19. This chain links TRBV7-3 with TRBJ2-1; D unclear. In DNA, the CDR3 is TGTGCCAGCAGCTCCCTGCAGGAAGAGCAGTTCTTC. Translated: CASSSLQEEQFF.